These 30 T cell receptor beta chains were sequenced from one sample in a study of T cells in women clearing cervical HPV infection. Some clones are missing from TCRdb's copy, which holds only in-frame ones; the method was immunoSEQ multiplex PCR. Recorded for this sample: roughly 30,000 clones. The sequencing sample was made of blood buffy coat. The receptors were sampled from a woman aged 18-70 years with a cervical HPV16 infection that either progressed to CIN3+ or cleared (not recorded which).

About this clone itself: The read ends 3 residues before the CDR3 terminus; that terminus is restored from the germline J gene. The chain uses TRBV11-1 and TRBJ2-6; TRBD1 matches at 7 bases. Looked up from germline, CDR1 is SGHAT and CDR2 is FQDESV (reference sequence). V shed 4 bases and J 4 bases; nucleotides not matched to a gene: 4. The CDR3 consists of 15 residues. The chain's CDR3 is CASSSQGSGANVLTF. The CDR3 DNA, read in part, is TGTGCCAGCAGCTCACAGGGGAGCGGGGCCAACGTC.

A remark on this clone: The read stops 3 residues short of the end of the CDR3; the missing end is completed from the germline J gene. V is TRBV6-1 and J is TRBJ1-5, with TRBD1 as a possible D gene (5 bases). The V gene's germline CDR1 is MNHNS and CDR2 SASEGT. CDR3 length: 14 amino acids. V lost 4 bases to trimming and J lost 2 bases, with 9 bases between them. This CDR3 is CASSATVGNQPQHF. Incomplete CDR3 DNA: TGTGCCAGCAGTGCGACAGTAGGCAATCAGCCC.

Comment on this clone: The read finishes 3 residues shy of the CDR3 end, and the germline J gene is used to complete it. The chain recombines TRBV20-1 with TRBJ2-3, with 13 bases lining up with TRBD2. Germline V gene lookup returns CDR1 DFQATT and CDR2 SNEGSKA (reference sequence). V trimming: 6 bases; J trimming: 3 bases; junction bases outside the gene matches: 9. This CDR3 has 16 amino acids. CDR3 loop: CSASRTSGSLTDTQYF. The part of the CDR3 DNA that was read is TGCAGTGCGAGTCGGACTAGCGGGAGTTTAACAGATACG.

A note on this clone: The read comes to an end 3 residues before the CDR3 does, leaving the germline J gene to fill in the end. The rearrangement joins TRBV19 to TRBJ2-7; D might be TRBD2 (6 bases). CDR3 size: 14 residues. V gave up 7 bases and J gave up 0 bases, with 13 bases separating them. Germline-derived CDR1 and CDR2 are LNHDA and SQIVND (reference sequence). The sequenced part of the CDR3 DNA is TGTGCCAGTAATCGGGGAGGATCCTCCTACGAG. Translating it yields CASNRGGSSYE. The whole CDR3 is CASNRGGSSYEQYF.

About this clone: The read terminates 3 residues before the CDR3 end, so the remaining end is supplied by the germline J gene. J is TRBJ1-1 and V is TRBV30; perhaps TRBD1 as D (5 bases). V dropped 2 bases and J dropped 5 bases, with 12 bases sitting between them. The germline gives CDR1 GTSNPN, CDR2 SVGIG (reference sequence). The CDR3 runs 13 residues. The CDR3 region is CAWSRGVGTEAFF. The part of the CDR3 DNA that was read is TGTGCCTGGAGTAGAGGGGTTGGGACTGAA.

Points on this clone: The read comes to an end 3 residues before the CDR3 does, leaving the germline J gene to fill in the end. This sequence joins TRBV10-3 and TRBJ2-3; 10 bases line up with TRBD2. Germline CDR1 reads ENHRY; CDR2 reads SYGVKD. J lost 7 bases, V lost 8 bases, and 12 bases had no gene match. There are 15 residues in the CDR3. The CDR3 spells CAIEAASGSANTQYF. The CDR3 DNA, read in part, is TGTGCCATCGAGGCGGCTAGCGGGAGTGCAAATACG.

Comments on this clone: The sequence runs out 3 residues before the end of the CDR3; the remainder is reconstructed from the germline J gene. The chain employs TRBV30 and TRBJ2-1; D gene unclear. Germline V gene data show CDR1 as GTSNPN and CDR2 as SVGIG (reference sequence). This CDR3 contains 16 residues. V was clipped by 3 bases and J by 0 bases, with 15 bases between them. Incomplete CDR3 DNA: TGTGCCTGGAGACGACTTGATGCCAGCTCCTACAATGAG. It is translated as CAWRRLDASSYNE. The whole CDR3 sequence reads CAWRRLDASSYNEQFF.

A note on this clone: Read data end 3 residues before the CDR3 end; the end is taken from the germline J gene. The J gene is TRBJ2-7, the V gene TRBV5-6; D is possibly TRBD2 (5 bases). Germline V lookup: CDR1 SGHDT, CDR2 YYEEEE. CDR3 length equals 14 residues. Between the trimmed V and J ends, which lost 2 bases and 6 bases, there was a span of 15 bases. The CDR3 protein is CASSLGSREGEQYF. The part of the CDR3 DNA that was read is TGTGCCAGCAGCTTAGGATCAAGAGAGGGCGAG.

CDR3: CASSPTGHLTEKLFF. Partial CDR3 DNA: TGTGCCAGTAGTCCCACGGGACACCTTACCGAAAAA. The rearrangement uses TRBV19 and TRBJ1-4, with D perhaps matching TRBD1 (6 bases). Sequencing ends 3 residues short of the CDR3 end; the germline J gene provides the rest. The CDR3 extends over 15 amino acids. Trimming took 5 bases from V and 8 from J, leaving 18 bases between them. Germline V gene lookup returns CDR1 LNHDA and CDR2 SQIVND (reference sequence).

The sequenced CDR3 bases are TGTGCCAGCAGCCCCTCGAGGGGCACTTCCTACGAG. Amino acid sequence: CASSPSRGTSYE. The full-length CDR3 reads as CASSPSRGTSYEQYF. The J gene is TRBJ2-7, the V gene TRBV3-1 (or the pseudogene TRBV3-2); D is perhaps TRBD1 or TRBD2 (5 bases each). The CDR3 goes on 3 residues after the read ends, and that part is filled in from the germline J gene. Germline V gene lookup returns CDR1 LGHDT and CDR2 YNNKEL (reference sequence). The CDR3 extends over 15 amino acids. V shed 4 bases and J shed 1 base, with 14 bases lying between them.

On this clone itself: The read comes to an end 3 residues before the CDR3 does, leaving the germline J gene to fill in the end. V and J are TRBV10-3 and TRBJ1-4; TRBD1 aligns across 7 bases. This CDR3 contains 17 residues. Germline V lookup: CDR1 ENHRY, CDR2 SYGVKD. V shed 2 bases and J 5 bases; nucleotides not matched to a gene: 11. The CDR3 DNA, read in part, is TGTGCCATCAGTGAGCGGCAGTGGGGGACAGAGAATGAAAAA. It is translated as CAISERQWGTENEK. The CDR3 in full is CAISERQWGTENEKLFF.

With regard to this clone: Read sequence stops 3 residues before the CDR3 end, and the germline J gene provides the missing end. J is TRBJ2-2 and V is TRBV20-1; D unresolved. Germline values: CDR1 DFQATT, CDR2 SNEGSKA (reference sequence). This CDR3 is 14 amino acids long. Trimming took off 3 bases at V and 0 bases at J, with 8 bases between the two ends. Incomplete CDR3 DNA: TGCAGTGCTAGGGTCGGTGCGAACACCGGGGAG. It codes for CSARVGANTGE. The CDR3 as a whole reads CSARVGANTGELFF.

Points on this clone: The CDR3 end is not reached by the read, which stops 3 residues before it; the germline J gene fills it in. J is TRBJ2-3 and V is TRBV30; TRBD2 aligns across 8 bases. This CDR3 is built from 15 residues. The V gene end was trimmed by 1 base and the J gene end by 5 bases; junction bases not matched to a gene: 8. CDR1 and CDR2 (germline): GTSNPN, SVGIG (reference sequence). The covered CDR3 bases are TGTGCCTGGAGTGCCGGGGGGGAGGGGGGAGATACG. Encoded protein: CAWSAGGEGGDT. Given in full, the CDR3 is CAWSAGGEGGDTQYF.

The part of the CDR3 DNA that was read is TGCGCCAGCAGCCGCGTGGGGGGAGCCCACAATGAG. Translation: CASSRVGGAHNE. The full CDR3 reads CASSRVGGAHNEQFF. This rearrangement joins TRBV5-1 to TRBJ2-1, with D possibly TRBD2 on 6 matching bases. Read sequence stops 3 residues before the CDR3 end, and the germline J gene provides the missing end. The CDR3 spans 15 residues. In germline, CDR1 is SGHRS, CDR2 YFSETQ. V was shortened by 4 bases and J by 5 bases, with 16 bases between the two germline ends.

As for this clone: The read ends 3 residues shy of where the CDR3 ends; the end is completed using the germline J gene. The chain uses TRBV2 and TRBJ2-7; 11 bases align to TRBD2. The J segment lost 2 bases and the V segment lost 7 bases, leaving 7 bases of the junction unmatched. The CDR3 loop spans 15 amino acids. The germline V gene has CDR1 SNHLY and CDR2 FYNNEI. This chain's CDR3 is CASIRGTSGAYEQYF. The sequenced CDR3 bases are TGTGCCAGCATTCGGGGGACTAGCGGAGCCTACGAG.

A word on this clone: The read ends 3 residues early relative to the CDR3; the germline J gene fills the gap. The chain links TRBV18 to TRBJ2-2, with 13 bases identical to TRBD2. Germline V lookup: CDR1 KGHSH, CDR2 LQKENI. The CDR3 consists of 16 residues. Germline trimming cut 5 bases from V and 7 bases from J; bases unmatched to any gene: 7. The CDR3 DNA, read in part, is TGTGCCAGCTCATCACTAGCGGGAGGGCCTCACGGGGAG. Its protein product is CASSSLAGGPHGE. In full, the CDR3 is CASSSLAGGPHGELFF.

On this clone itself: Mismatch with germline at one junction end may stem from a read error. The read ends 3 residues early relative to the CDR3; the germline J gene fills the gap. V and J are TRBV7-6 and TRBJ1-2; D is unresolved. There are 14 residues in the CDR3. Germline V gene sequence: CDR1 SGHVS, CDR2 FNYEAQ. Partial CDR3 DNA: TGTGCCAGCAGCTTAATAGATTCTAACTATAGC. Translation gives CASSLIDSNYS. From start to end, the CDR3 is CASSLIDSNYSYTF.

Note on this clone: The read ends 3 residues before the CDR3 terminus; that terminus is restored from the germline J gene. This chain uses TRBV5-1 with TRBJ2-3, with 9 bases that match TRBD2. The CDR3 length is 18 residues. Germline CDR1 and CDR2: SGHRS and YFSETQ. The V and J ends lost 2 bases and 3 bases, in that order; junction bases with no gene match: 13. CDR3 region: CASSLRDIRSGRTDTQYF. The covered CDR3 bases are TGCGCCAGCAGCTTACGCGACATTAGGAGCGGGAGGACAGATACG.

Turning to this clone: The read comes to an end 3 residues before the CDR3 does, leaving the germline J gene to fill in the end. V gene TRBV6-2 or TRBV6-3 combines with J gene TRBJ2-1; no clear D. CDR3 size: 11 residues. V lost 8 bases and J lost 7, with 9 bases in between. Germline V gene lookup returns CDR1 MNHEY and CDR2 SVGEGT. The part of the CDR3 DNA that was read is TGTGCCAGCTCTTGGCAAAATGAG. Encoded protein: CASSWQNE. The CDR3 in full is CASSWQNEQFF.

In regard to this clone: Coverage ceases 3 residues before the CDR3 finishes, and the germline J gene fills in the end. The chain combines TRBV20-1 with TRBJ2-3, with TRBD2 identical over 9 bases. Trimming at V came to 5 bases and at J to 2 bases, leaving 11 bases not matched to a gene. Germline lookup yields CDR1 DFQATT and CDR2 SNEGSKA (reference sequence). The CDR3 spans 16 residues. The part of the CDR3 DNA that was read is TGCAGTGCTGCTGGGAACAGCGGGAGGATCACAGATACG. This encodes CSAAGNSGRITDT. The full CDR3 sequence reads CSAAGNSGRITDTQYF.

A remark on this clone: The read ends 3 residues shy of where the CDR3 ends; the end is completed using the germline J gene. The rearrangement uses TRBV7-3 and TRBJ2-3; 7 bases align to TRBD2. This CDR3 is 16 amino acids long. Germline trimming cut 2 bases from V and 2 bases from J; bases unmatched to any gene: 7. CDR1 SGHTA and CDR2 FQGTGA come from the germline V gene. The DNA read from the CDR3 is TGTGCCAGCAGCTTAGTCCTAGCGGCATCCACAGATACG. Its translation: CASSLVLAASTDT. The whole CDR3 protein reads CASSLVLAASTDTQYF.

On this clone: The read comes to an end 3 residues before the CDR3 does, leaving the germline J gene to fill in the end. The V call is TRBV7-8, the J call TRBJ2-5; 9 nucleotides match TRBD2. CDR3 length: 17 residues. With V trimmed by 3 bases and J by 2 bases, 10 bases remained unmatched. Germline-derived CDR1 and CDR2 are SGHVS and FQNEAQ. CDR3 bases read: TGTGCCAGCAGCTTGAACTATGAGCGGGAGGTTCAAGAGACC. This encodes CASSLNYEREVQET. The whole CDR3 is CASSLNYEREVQETQYF.

A word on this clone: The read gets to within 3 residues of the CDR3 end, and the germline J gene fills in the rest. V and J are TRBV7-9 and TRBJ1-1, with 7 bases fitting TRBD1. CDR1 and CDR2 (germline): SEHNR, FQNEAQ (reference sequence). The CDR3 has 14 residues. V gave up 3 bases and J gave up 5 bases; unmatched junction bases: 6. Partial CDR3 DNA: TGTGCCAGCAGCTTCCGACAGGGTGGAACTGAA. Amino acid sequence: CASSFRQGGTE. The CDR3 as a whole reads CASSFRQGGTEAFF.

With respect to this clone: The sequence runs out 3 residues before the end of the CDR3; the remainder is reconstructed from the germline J gene. This chain connects TRBV11-1 to TRBJ2-7; a weak D match, TRBD2 (5 bases). Germline CDR1 is SGHAT and CDR2 is FQDESV (reference sequence). The CDR3 is 13 amino acids. Trimming stripped 2 bases from V and 4 bases from J, with 9 bases between. This CDR3 is CASSLISGYEQYF. The CDR3 bases that were read are TGTGCCAGCAGCTTAATATCGGGGTACGAG.

Comments on this clone: The read is 3 residues too short to cover the CDR3 end, so that end is filled in from the germline J gene. The J gene is TRBJ1-2, the V gene TRBV18, with D hard to call. This CDR3 is 18 amino acids long. The V gene's germline CDR1 is KGHSH and CDR2 LQKENI. CDR3 DNA, as far as it was read: TGTGCCAGCTCACCCCCGACGCTGACTAGCGGGCCTCGAGGTACC. This sequence encodes CASSPPTLTSGPRGT. The entire CDR3 reads CASSPPTLTSGPRGTYTF.

Remarks on this clone: The CDR3 goes on 3 residues after the read ends, and that part is filled in from the germline J gene. This chain joins TRBV19 and TRBJ2-3; D remains unclear. With 5 bases removed from V and 0 bases from J, the gap between germline ends came to 9 bases. Germline V CDR1 and CDR2: LNHDA, SQIVND (reference sequence). This CDR3 is built from 14 residues. The covered CDR3 bases are TGTGCCAGTAGTGCAGGATCTAGCACAGATACG. It translates to CASSAGSSTDT. The full CDR3 protein reads CASSAGSSTDTQYF.

Comment on this clone: The observed sequence ends 3 residues before the CDR3 terminus, with the missing tail filled in from the germline J gene. The V gene is TRBV5-1, the J gene TRBJ1-5; 10 bases fit TRBD1. CDR1 is SGHRS, CDR2 YFSETQ, per germline. The CDR3 totals 15 residues. J gave up 4 bases and V 3 bases, and 4 bases lay outside the gene matches. This CDR3 is CASSWGTGVNQPQHF. The sequenced CDR3 bases are TGCGCCAGCAGCTGGGGGACAGGGGTAAATCAGCCC.

Incomplete CDR3 DNA: TGTGCCAGCAGCTTAGGTCCCAGGGACTCCTACGAC. It translates to CASSLGPRDSYD. The whole CDR3 protein reads CASSLGPRDSYDYTF. The chain couples TRBV7-2 to TRBJ1-2; D possibly corresponds to TRBD1 (5 bases). The sequenced fragment ends 3 residues before the CDR3 boundary, so the rest is inferred from the germline J gene. The CDR3 length is 15 residues. The germline V gene has CDR1 SGHTA and CDR2 FQGNSA.

Concerning this clone itself: The sequence runs out 3 residues before the end of the CDR3; the remainder is reconstructed from the germline J gene. V and J are TRBV7-6 and TRBJ2-7; 9 bases are shared with TRBD1. The junction had 4 bases not matched to a gene; V was cut back by 5 bases and J by 2 bases. This CDR3 region has 14 residues. Per germline, CDR1 SGHVS and CDR2 FNYEAQ. CDR3: CASSIRQGAYEQYF. Partial CDR3 DNA: TGTGCCAGCAGCATCCGACAGGGGGCCTACGAG.

On this clone: The CDR3 end falls 3 residues outside the read, so it is completed with the germline J gene. V usage is TRBV2 and J usage is TRBJ1-1; 9 bases match TRBD1. Germline CDR1 SNHLY, CDR2 FYNNEI. Losses at the gene ends were 3 bases for V and 5 bases for J; bases not matched to a gene: 7. The CDR3 consists of 15 residues. Partial CDR3 DNA: TGTGCCAGCAGTGACTCGGGACAGGGACGGACTGAA. Translating it yields CASSDSGQGRTE. The CDR3 in its entirety is CASSDSGQGRTEAFF. The full variable domain, rest sourced from reference TRBV2 and TRBJ1-1, is EPEVTQTPSHQVTQMGQEVILRCVPISNHLYFYWYRQILGQKVEFLVSFYNNEISEKSEIFDDQFSVERPDGSNFTLKIRSTKLEDSAMYFCASSDSGQGRTEAFFGQGTRLTVV.